This T cell receptor beta chain was recovered during a study of technical replicates of blood from a few donors (dated by TCRdb to 2016 to 2017). Library preparation used the immunoSEQ multiplex PCR assay. TCRdb took over this immuneACCESS table, retaining in-frame rearrangements with V and J assigned. Such tables are incomplete; in checked studies, under half of the missing clones stem from an unresolved V gene, and the remainder is unexplained. For this sample there are 90,000 to 100,000 clones; 90% to 96% appear just once. Clones ranked in the top ten supply approximately 0.37% of the sample. CDR1 and CDR2 are drawn from the germline V gene: SGHDN, FVKESK. Spanning cysteine to phenylalanine, the CDR3 consists of 14 amino acids. The CDR3 DNA has 42 bases and is translated from base 1. V is reduced by 0 bases and J by 8 bases, leaving a spacing of 13 bases between them. There are a few counts of this clone. Which antigen it targets is not known. No quality values exist for individual bases; no much larger clone is one base distant.

The source material was T cells isolated from PBMCs. Here the chain combines TRBV14 and TRBJ1-1, with an unclear D gene assignment. The TCR sequence derives from a human donor in good health. The CDR3 in this case is CASSQDLEGSEAFF. The nucleotide sequence is given as TGTGCCAGCAGCCAAGATCTCGAGGGCTCGGAAGCTTTCTTT.